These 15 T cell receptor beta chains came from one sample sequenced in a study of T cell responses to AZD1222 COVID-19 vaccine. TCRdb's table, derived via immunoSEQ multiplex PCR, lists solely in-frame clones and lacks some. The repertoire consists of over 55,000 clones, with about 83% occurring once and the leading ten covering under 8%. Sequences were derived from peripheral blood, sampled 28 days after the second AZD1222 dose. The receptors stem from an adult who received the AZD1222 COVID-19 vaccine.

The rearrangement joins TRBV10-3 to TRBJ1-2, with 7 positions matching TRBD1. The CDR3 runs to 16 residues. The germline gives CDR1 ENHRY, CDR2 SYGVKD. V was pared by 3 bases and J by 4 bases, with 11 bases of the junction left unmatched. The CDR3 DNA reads TGTGCCATCAGTGAAGAGGGGGCGCTGGGTATCTATGGCTACACCTTC. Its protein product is CAISEEGALGIYGYTF.

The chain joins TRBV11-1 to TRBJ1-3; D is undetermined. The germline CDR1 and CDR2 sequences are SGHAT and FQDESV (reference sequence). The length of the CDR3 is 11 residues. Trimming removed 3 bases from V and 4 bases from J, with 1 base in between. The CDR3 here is CASSLGNTIYF. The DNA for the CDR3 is TGTGCCAGCAGCTTGGGAAACACCATATATTTT.

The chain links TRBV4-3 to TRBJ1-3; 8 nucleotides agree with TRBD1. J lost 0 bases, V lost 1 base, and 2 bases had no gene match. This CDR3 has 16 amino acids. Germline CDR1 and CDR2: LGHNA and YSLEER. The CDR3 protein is CASSQGDRPSGNTIYF. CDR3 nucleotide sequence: TGCGCCAGCAGCCAAGGGGACAGGCCCTCTGGAAACACCATATATTTT.

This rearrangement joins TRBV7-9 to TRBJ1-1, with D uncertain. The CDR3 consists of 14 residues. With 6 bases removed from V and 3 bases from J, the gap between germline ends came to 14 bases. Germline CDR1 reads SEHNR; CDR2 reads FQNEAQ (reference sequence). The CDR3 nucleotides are TGTGCCAGCAGTAGTGCACGGCCAGACACTGAAGCTTTCTTT. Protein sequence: CASSSARPDTEAFF.

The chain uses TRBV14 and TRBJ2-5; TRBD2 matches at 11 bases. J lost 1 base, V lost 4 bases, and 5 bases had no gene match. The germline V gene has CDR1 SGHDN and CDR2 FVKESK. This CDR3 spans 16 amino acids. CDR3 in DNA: TGTGCCAGCAGCCTCCGACTAGCGGGGTTCCAAGAGACCCAGTACTTC. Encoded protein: CASSLRLAGFQETQYF.

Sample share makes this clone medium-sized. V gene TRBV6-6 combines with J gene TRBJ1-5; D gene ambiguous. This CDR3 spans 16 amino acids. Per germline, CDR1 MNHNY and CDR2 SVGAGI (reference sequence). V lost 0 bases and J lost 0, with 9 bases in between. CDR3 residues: CASSYSEEYSNQPQHF. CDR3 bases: TGTGCCAGCAGTTACTCAGAGGAGTATAGCAATCAGCCCCAGCATTTT.

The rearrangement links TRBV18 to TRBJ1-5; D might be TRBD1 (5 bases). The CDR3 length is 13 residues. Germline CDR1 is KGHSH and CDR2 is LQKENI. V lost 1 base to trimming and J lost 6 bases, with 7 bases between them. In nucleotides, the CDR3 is TGTGCCAGCTCACCACAGGGGTCTCAGCCCCAGCATTTT. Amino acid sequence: CASSPQGSQPQHF.

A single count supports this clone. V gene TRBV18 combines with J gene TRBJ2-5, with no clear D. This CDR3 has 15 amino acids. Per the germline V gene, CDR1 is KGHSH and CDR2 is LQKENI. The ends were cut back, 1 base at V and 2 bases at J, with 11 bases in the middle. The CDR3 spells CASSPRAVYQETQYF. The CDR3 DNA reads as TGTGCCAGCTCACCACGGGCAGTCTATCAAGAGACCCAGTACTTC. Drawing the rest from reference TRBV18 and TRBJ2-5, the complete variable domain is NAGVMQNPRHLVRRRGQEARLRCSPMKGHSHVYWYRQLPEEGLKFMVYLQKENIIDESGMPKERFSAEFPKEGPSILRIQQVVRGDSAAYFCASSPRAVYQETQYFGPGTRLLVL.

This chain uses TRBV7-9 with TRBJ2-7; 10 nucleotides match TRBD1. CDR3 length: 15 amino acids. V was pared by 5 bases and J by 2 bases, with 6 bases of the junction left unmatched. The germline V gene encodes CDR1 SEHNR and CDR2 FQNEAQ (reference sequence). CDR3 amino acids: CASSHGTGATYEQYF. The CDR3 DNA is TGTGCCAGCAGCCACGGGACAGGGGCCACCTACGAGCAGTACTTC.

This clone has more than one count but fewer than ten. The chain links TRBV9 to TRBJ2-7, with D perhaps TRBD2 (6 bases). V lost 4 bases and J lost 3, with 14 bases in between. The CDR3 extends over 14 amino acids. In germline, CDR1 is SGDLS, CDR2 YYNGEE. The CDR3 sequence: CASSPRGGGYEQYF. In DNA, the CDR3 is TGTGCCAGCAGCCCGCGGGGTGGGGGCTACGAGCAGTACTTC.

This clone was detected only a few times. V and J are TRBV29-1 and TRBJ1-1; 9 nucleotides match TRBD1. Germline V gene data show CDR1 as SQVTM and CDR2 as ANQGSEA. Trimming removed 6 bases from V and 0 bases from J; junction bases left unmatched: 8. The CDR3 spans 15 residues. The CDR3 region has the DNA TGCAGCGTAGCCCCGGGACAGGGAATGAACACTGAAGCTTTCTTT. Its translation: CSVAPGQGMNTEAFF.

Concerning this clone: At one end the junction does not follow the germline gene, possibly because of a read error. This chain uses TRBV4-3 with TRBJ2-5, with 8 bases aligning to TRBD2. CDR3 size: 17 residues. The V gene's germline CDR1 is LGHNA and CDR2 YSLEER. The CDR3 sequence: CASSRYRRAGGEEAQYF. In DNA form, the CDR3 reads TGCGCCAGCAGCCGATATCGCCGGGCGGGGGGAGAAGAGGCCCAGTACTTC.

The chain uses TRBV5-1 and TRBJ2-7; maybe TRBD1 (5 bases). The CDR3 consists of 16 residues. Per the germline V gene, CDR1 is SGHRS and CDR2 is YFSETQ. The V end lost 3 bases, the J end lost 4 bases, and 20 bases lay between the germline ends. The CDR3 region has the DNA TGCGCCAGCAGCTCTCCGACAGACTCGGTACCATACGAGCAGTACTTC. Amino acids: CASSSPTDSVPYEQYF.

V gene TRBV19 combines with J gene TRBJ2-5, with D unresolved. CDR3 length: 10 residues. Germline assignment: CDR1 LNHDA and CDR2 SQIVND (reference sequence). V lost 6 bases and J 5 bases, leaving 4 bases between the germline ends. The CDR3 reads CASRGETQYF. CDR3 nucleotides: TGTGCCAGTAGGGGGGAGACCCAGTACTTC.

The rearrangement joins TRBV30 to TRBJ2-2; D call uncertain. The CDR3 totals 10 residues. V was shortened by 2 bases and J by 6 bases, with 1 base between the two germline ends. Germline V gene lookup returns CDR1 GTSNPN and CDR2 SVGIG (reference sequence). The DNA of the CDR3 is TGTGCCTGGAGTCCCGGGGAGCTGTTTTTT. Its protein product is CAWSPGELFF.